This is a list of T cell receptor beta chains from one sample in a study of blood T cells in healthy people across ages. TCRdb analysed the 5' RACE reads with MiXCR anew, one entry per CDR3 protein. The sample yields some 1.7 million distinct CDR3 sequences, under 30% seen once. Sequencing used blood. The receptors come from a woman in her twenties or thirties in good health. The conserved cysteine and the conserved F or W are not part of the CDR3 here. Expanded clones are given a class, and other clones once, few, many or no size at all.

length | V | size | CDR3
11 | TRBV12-3/TRBV12-4 | NA | ASSATGTVEQY
13 | TRBV7-2 | NA | ASSSTGPGSVEQY
13 | TRBV6-1 | once | ASSRQGATDNEQF
14 | TRBV28 | few | ASLRGARVSSQPQH
12 | TRBV5-1 | few | ASRQGLPYYEQY
13 | TRBV5-1 | many | ASSSRAPGGDTQY
14 | TRBV2 | few | ASSGIPTVRASGYT
13 | TRBV27 | few | ASSFETMGYYEQY
14 | TRBV14 | few | ASSHYRGTSTDTQY
14 | TRBV5-1 | many | ASSSMGLAGGLEQY
12 | TRBV5-1 | few | ASSLPGHSYEQY